Listed below are T cell receptor beta chains from one sample, sequenced in a study of PD-1 blockade in classical Hodgkin lymphoma. This table comes from immunoSEQ multiplex PCR, and its TCRdb copy is limited to in-frame clones, with some not included. The sample contains just under 20,000 clones, less than 90% of which appear only once. Material: CD8+ T cells from blood, obtained before the fourth cycle of nivolumab. The receptor set was obtained from a human donor with classical Hodgkin lymphoma. Each CDR3 is given with its conserved first and last residue. The D gene is left open where the match is weak. Size is stated for part of the rows, as once, few or many counts, or as a class when the clone is expanded.

J gene | CDR3 length | clone size | V gene | D gene | CDR3 DNA | CDR3 protein
TRBJ1-1 | 12 | . | TRBV27 | . | TGTGCCAGCAGTTTACTGGGGGCCGAAGCTTTCTTT | CASSLLGAEAFF
TRBJ1-2 | 14 | few | TRBV5-1 | TRBD1 | TGCGCCAGCAGCTTACAGGGGGCTCGCTATGGCTACACCTTC | CASSLQGARYGYTF
TRBJ1-1 | 16 | once | TRBV5-1 | . | TGCGCCAGCAGCTTACGTCACAGGTTGCCCGACACTGAAGCTTTCTTT | CASSLRHRLPDTEAFF
TRBJ1-1 | 17 | . | TRBV29-1 | . | TGCAGCGTTGTTGTCGCGCTCCGAGACAGCCTGAACACTGAAGCTTTCTTT | CSVVVALRDSLNTEAFF
TRBJ1-1 | 15 | . | TRBV28 | . | TGTGCCAGCAGTTTTGCAGGGGTGGGGAACACTGAAGCTTTCTTT | CASSFAGVGNTEAFF
TRBJ2-2 | 17 | . | TRBV4-1 | TRBD2 | TGCGCCAGCAGCCTTCAGGGTGCGGGAGGCCCTACCGGGGAGCTGTTTTTT | CASSLQGAGGPTGELFF
TRBJ1-1 | 17 | once | TRBV4-1 | . | TGCGCCAGCAGCCTCGCAAGACCGGGGGATATATGGACTGAAGCTTTCTTT | CASSLARPGDIWTEAFF
TRBJ2-7 | 18 | . | TRBV16 | TRBD1 | TGTGCCAGCAGCCACCTTCTCAAACCGGGACAGGGAGTCGCCGAGCAGTACTTC | CASSHLLKPGQGVAEQYF
TRBJ2-1 | 16 | . | TRBV5-4 | TRBD2 | TGTGCCAGCAGCTTGGGTCGGGGGGGAAGCAACAATGAGCAGTTCTTC | CASSLGRGGSNNEQFF
TRBJ1-4 | 15 | . | TRBV4-1 | . | TGCGCCAGCAGCCAAGAGGCAGGGAGTTTTGAAAAACTGTTTTTT | CASSQEAGSFEKLFF
TRBJ1-1 | 15 | . | TRBV5-6 | TRBD1 | TGTGCCAGCAGCTCCTCGGACAGGGAGAACACTGAAGCTTTCTTT | CASSSSDRENTEAFF
TRBJ2-7 | 16 | . | TRBV29-1 | . | TGCAGCGTTGAGGGTCGGTCGTGGCAGGGCGGCTACGAGCAGTACTTC | CSVEGRSWQGGYEQYF
TRBJ2-1 | 13 | . | TRBV9 | TRBD1 | TGTGCCAGCAGCGCAGGGGGAAAAGATGAGCAGTTCTTC | CASSAGGKDEQFF
TRBJ1-1 | 11 | . | TRBV5-1 | . | TGCGCCAGCAGAATGAACACTGAAGCTTTCTTT | CASRMNTEAFF
TRBJ2-5 | 13 | . | TRBV29-1 | . | TGCAGCGTTGGAGAATTGGGCGGCGAGACCCAGTACTTC | CSVGELGGETQYF
TRBJ2-2 | 16 | . | TRBV28 | TRBD2 | TGTGCCAGCAGTTTATGGAAGACCGCGGGAGCCGGGGAGCTGTTTTTT | CASSLWKTAGAGELFF
TRBJ1-4 | 15 | . | TRBV7-8 | TRBD1 | TGTGCCAGCAGCTCTCGACAGGGTGGGAATGAAAAACTGTTTTTT | CASSSRQGGNEKLFF
TRBJ2-1 | 16 | . | TRBV4-2 | . | TGTGCCAGCAGCCAAGCGGGACGTACGCCTTACAATGAGCAGTTCTTC | CASSQAGRTPYNEQFF
TRBJ1-2 | 14 | . | TRBV7-6 | TRBD1 | TGTGCCAGCAGCTACGAGACAGGGGAGGGTGGCTACACCTTC | CASSYETGEGGYTF
TRBJ2-7 | 14 | . | TRBV27 | TRBD1 | TGTGCCAGCAGGCAGGGGGACAGGGGCTACGAGCAGTACTTC | CASRQGDRGYEQYF
TRBJ2-7 | 18 | . | TRBV7-9 | TRBD2 | TGTGCCAGCAGCCCTAGGGGAAGAGGACTAGCGGGGACCTACGAGCAGTACTTC | CASSPRGRGLAGTYEQYF
TRBJ2-7 | 15 | . | TRBV14 | TRBD1 | TGTGCCAGCAGCGTCCGGGGACAGGGACCCTACGAGCAGTACTTC | CASSVRGQGPYEQYF
TRBJ1-4 | 14 | . | TRBV28 | TRBD1 | TGTGCCAGCACTATTACAGGGGGTAATGAAAAACTGTTTTTT | CASTITGGNEKLFF
TRBJ2-7 | 14 | . | TRBV9 | TRBD1 | TGTGCCAGCAGCGTAGGACAGGGGATAGACGAGCAGTACTTC | CASSVGQGIDEQYF
TRBJ1-1 | 16 | . | TRBV5-4 | TRBD1 | TGTGCCAGCAGCCTCCCGGGACAGGGATTGATCACTGAAGCTTTCTTT | CASSLPGQGLITEAFF
TRBJ2-1 | 16 | . | TRBV7-7 | TRBD2 | TGTGCTAGCAGCTACCGAGCGGGAGAGCCCTACAATGAGCAGTTCTTC | CASSYRAGEPYNEQFF
TRBJ2-1 | 17 | . | TRBV9 | TRBD2 | TGTGCCAGCAGCGTTCCACGGGAGGCAACCCCCAACAATGAGCAGTTCTTC | CASSVPREATPNNEQFF
TRBJ1-2 | 13 | . | TRBV9 | . | TGTGCCAGCAGAGAGAGGGCTAACTATGGCTACACCTTC | CASRERANYGYTF
TRBJ2-7 | 14 | . | TRBV7-9 | . | TGTGCCAGCAGCTCGGCGGCGAGAAACTACGAGCAGTACTTC | CASSSAARNYEQYF
TRBJ2-1 | 15 | . | TRBV9 | TRBD2 | TGTGCCAGCGGACCCAGCGGGAGGGCCGGTAATGAGCAGTTCTTC | CASGPSGRAGNEQFF
TRBJ2-5 | 15 | . | TRBV5-1 | . | TGCGCCAGCAGCTTGGTACTAGCTGTGTTAGAGACCCAGTACTTC | CASSLVLAVLETQYF
TRBJ2-1 | 16 | . | TRBV27 | TRBD1 | TGTGCCAGCAGTGGAGGGACAGGGGGTAGGTACAATGAGCAGTTCTTC | CASSGGTGGRYNEQFF
TRBJ2-7 | 13 | few | TRBV27 | . | TGTGCCAGCAGTTTTTGGGACGGCTACGAGCAGTACTTC | CASSFWDGYEQYF
TRBJ2-1 | 17 | . | TRBV28 | . | TGTGCCAGCGGGCCGTCGTTTCGGGACTTTTCCTACAATGAGCAGTTCTTC | CASGPSFRDFSYNEQFF
TRBJ2-7 | 13 | few | TRBV2 | . | TGTGCCGCGAGCAGGGAAGTGGGGTACGAGCAGTACTTC | CAASREVGYEQYF
TRBJ1-2 | 13 | . | TRBV7-9 | . | TGTGCCAGCCGCGGGGAATACAACTATGGCTACACCTTC | CASRGEYNYGYTF
TRBJ1-2 | 13 | . | TRBV28 | TRBD1 | TGTGCCAGCAGTTTGGTTACAGGGGACGGCTACACCTTC | CASSLVTGDGYTF
TRBJ2-1 | 15 | . | TRBV28 | . | TGTGCCAGCAAAGTCCTCCAGGGGAAATGGAATGAGCAGTTCTTC | CASKVLQGKWNEQFF
TRBJ2-7 | 13 | . | TRBV9 | . | TGTGCCAGCAGCGTAGTGGCGGGGTACGAGCAGTACTTC | CASSVVAGYEQYF
TRBJ2-7 | 18 | . | TRBV14 | . | TGTGCCAGCAGCCAAGATGAAGGTCAATGGGAGGTCAGCGACGAGCAGTACTTC | CASSQDEGQWEVSDEQYF
TRBJ2-6 | 18 | . | TRBV2 | TRBD1 | TGTGCCAGCAGGAGTCGAGGGACAGGGCCTTCTGGGGCCAACGTCCTGACTTTC | CASRSRGTGPSGANVLTF
TRBJ2-7 | 15 | once | TRBV7-9 | TRBD2 | TGTGCCAGCAGTGGCCGGGGGGGTAGAGCCTACGAGCAGTACTTC | CASSGRGGRAYEQYF
TRBJ2-4 | 15 | . | TRBV2 | TRBD1 | TGTGCCAGCAGGCAGGGGGCTCCAGCCAAAAACATTCAGTACTTC | CASRQGAPAKNIQYF
TRBJ1-1 | 14 | . | TRBV9 | . | TGTGCCAGCAGCAGGGAGGGGATGAACACTGAAGCTTTCTTT | CASSREGMNTEAFF
TRBJ2-7 | 13 | . | TRBV6-5 | . | TGTGCCAGCAGTTACAGGTCGACTTACGAGCAGTACTTC | CASSYRSTYEQYF
TRBJ1-6 | 17 | . | TRBV27 | TRBD1 | TGTGCCAGCAGTTTACTTGGGACAGGGGGCTTTAATTCACCCCTCCACTTT | CASSLLGTGGFNSPLHF
TRBJ2-3 | 12 | . | TRBV13 | . | TGTGCCAGCAGCCCGCATGGAGATACGCAGTATTTT | CASSPHGDTQYF
TRBJ2-3 | 15 | . | TRBV7-8 | TRBD1 | TGTGCCAGCAGGACAGGGGGGGCTGGGACAGATACGCAGTATTTT | CASRTGGAGTDTQYF
TRBJ2-7 | 12 | . | TRBV30 | . | TGTGCCTGGGGTGGGGAACACTACGAGCAGTACTTC | CAWGGEHYEQYF
TRBJ2-1 | 15 | . | TRBV27 | . | TGTGCCAGCAACCTATTACCCACAGGTAACAATGAGCAGTTCTTC | CASNLLPTGNNEQFF
TRBJ2-1 | 17 | . | TRBV5-1 | . | TGCGCCAGCAGCGCATTCCGGGACACGAGCTCCTACAATGAGCAGTTCTTC | CASSAFRDTSSYNEQFF
TRBJ2-5 | 15 | . | TRBV11-2 | . | TGTGCCAGCAGCACCCGGTACAGGGACCAAGAGACCCAGTACTTC | CASSTRYRDQETQYF
TRBJ2-7 | 13 | . | TRBV30 | TRBD2 | TGTGCCTGGAGTGGACTAGCCACCTACGAGCAGTACTTC | CAWSGLATYEQYF
TRBJ2-7 | 14 | . | TRBV4-2 | TRBD2 | TGTGCCAGCAGCCAGGATAGCGGGAGGTACGAGCAGTACTTC | CASSQDSGRYEQYF
TRBJ2-5 | 15 | once | TRBV9 | . | TGTGCCAGCAGCCACCCCACAGGGCCCCCGGAGACCCAGTACTTC | CASSHPTGPPETQYF